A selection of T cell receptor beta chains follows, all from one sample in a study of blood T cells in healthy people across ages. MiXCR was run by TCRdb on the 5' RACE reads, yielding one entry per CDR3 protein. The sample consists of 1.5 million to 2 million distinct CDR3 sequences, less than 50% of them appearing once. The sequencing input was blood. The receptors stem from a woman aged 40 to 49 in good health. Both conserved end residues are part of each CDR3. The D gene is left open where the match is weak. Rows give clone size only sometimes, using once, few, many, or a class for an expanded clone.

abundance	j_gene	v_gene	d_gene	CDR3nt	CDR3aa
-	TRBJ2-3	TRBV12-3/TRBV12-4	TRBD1	TGTGCCAGCGGACGGTCAACAGGGGGCGGCACAGATACGCAGTATTTT	CASGRSTGGGTDTQYF
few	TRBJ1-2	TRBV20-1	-	TGCAGTGCGTACCGGAGGGAGGGCTATGGCTACACCTTC	CSAYRREGYGYTF
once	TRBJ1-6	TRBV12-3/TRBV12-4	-	TGTGCCAGCAGTTCCGCCAACTCCTATAATTCACCCCTCCACTTT	CASSSANSYNSPLHF
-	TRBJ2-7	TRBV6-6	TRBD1	TGTGCCAGCAGCCCGACCGACAGGGTAGGGCTCGAGCAGTACTTC	CASSPTDRVGLEQYF
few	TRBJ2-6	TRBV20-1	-	TGCAGTGCTAGGGGGCAGGGGCACTCTGGGGCCAACGTCCTGACTTTC	CSARGQGHSGANVLTF
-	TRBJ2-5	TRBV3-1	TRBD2	TGTGCCAGCAGCCAAGATCGGGTAGCGGGCGAGACCCAGTACTTC	CASSQDRVAGETQYF
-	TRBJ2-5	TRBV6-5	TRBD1	TGTGCCAGCAGTCCTCACAGGGGACAACAAGAGACCCAGTACTTC	CASSPHRGQQETQYF
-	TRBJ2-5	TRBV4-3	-	TGCGCCAGCAGCCAAGATCGGACTGCCCAGGCCCAGTACTTC	CASSQDRTAQAQYF
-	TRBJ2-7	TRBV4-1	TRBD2	TGCGCCAGCGGTTATGGGGGGGGGAGTGAGCAGTACTTC	CASGYGGGSEQYF
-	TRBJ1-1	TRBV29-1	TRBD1	TGCAGCGCCCGGTCCCCCCGACAGGGGCAGGGGAACACTGAAGCTTTCTTT	CSARSPRQGQGNTEAFF
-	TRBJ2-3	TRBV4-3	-	TGCGCCAGCAGCCAAGAACGGAAACAGGGCCGCACAGATACGCAGTATTTT	CASSQERKQGRTDTQYF
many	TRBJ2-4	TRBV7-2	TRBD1	TGTGCCAGCAGTCAGGACAGGGAGATTCAGTACTTC	CASSQDREIQYF
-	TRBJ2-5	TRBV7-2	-	TGTGCCAGCGGGCTAGCGTGTCAAGAGACCCAGTACTTC	CASGLACQETQYF
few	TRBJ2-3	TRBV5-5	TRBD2	TGTGCCAGCAGCTTGGCCGGGACTAGCGTAGATACGCAGTATTTT	CASSLAGTSVDTQYF
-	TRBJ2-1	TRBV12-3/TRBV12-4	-	TGTGCCAGCAGTTTATATTTAGGAGGGGTTTCCTACAATGAGCAGTTCTTC	CASSLYLGGVSYNEQFF
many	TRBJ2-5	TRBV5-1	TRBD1	TGTGCCAGCAGCTTACGGACAGGGGTGGAGACCCAGTACTTC	CASSLRTGVETQYF
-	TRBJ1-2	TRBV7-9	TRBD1	TGTGCCAGCAGCTCCCCCGCCACACAGGGGGCAAGCTATGGCTACACCTTC	CASSSPATQGASYGYTF
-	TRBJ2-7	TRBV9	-	TGTGCCAGCAGCGTAGCGGGCATGTCCTACGAGCAGTACTTC	CASSVAGMSYEQYF
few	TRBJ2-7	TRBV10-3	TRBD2	TGTGCCATCAGTGATCCGGGGGTAGCGGGGGGTACCTACGAGCAGTACTTC	CAISDPGVAGGTYEQYF
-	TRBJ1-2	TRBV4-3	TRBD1	TGCGCCAGCAGCCAAGAAAGGGGTACAGGGGGCCCGTATGGCTACACCTTC	CASSQERGTGGPYGYTF
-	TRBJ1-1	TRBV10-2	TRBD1	TGCGCCAGCAGTGGGACAGGCTTCCACTCTGAAGCTTTCTTT	CASSGTGFHSEAFF
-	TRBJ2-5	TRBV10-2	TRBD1	TGCGCCAGCAGTTTCTCAGGGGGCTTAGAGACCCAGTACTTC	CASSFSGGLETQYF
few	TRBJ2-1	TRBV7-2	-	TGTGCCAGCAGCTTAGAACCCCATGAGCAGTTCTTC	CASSLEPHEQFF